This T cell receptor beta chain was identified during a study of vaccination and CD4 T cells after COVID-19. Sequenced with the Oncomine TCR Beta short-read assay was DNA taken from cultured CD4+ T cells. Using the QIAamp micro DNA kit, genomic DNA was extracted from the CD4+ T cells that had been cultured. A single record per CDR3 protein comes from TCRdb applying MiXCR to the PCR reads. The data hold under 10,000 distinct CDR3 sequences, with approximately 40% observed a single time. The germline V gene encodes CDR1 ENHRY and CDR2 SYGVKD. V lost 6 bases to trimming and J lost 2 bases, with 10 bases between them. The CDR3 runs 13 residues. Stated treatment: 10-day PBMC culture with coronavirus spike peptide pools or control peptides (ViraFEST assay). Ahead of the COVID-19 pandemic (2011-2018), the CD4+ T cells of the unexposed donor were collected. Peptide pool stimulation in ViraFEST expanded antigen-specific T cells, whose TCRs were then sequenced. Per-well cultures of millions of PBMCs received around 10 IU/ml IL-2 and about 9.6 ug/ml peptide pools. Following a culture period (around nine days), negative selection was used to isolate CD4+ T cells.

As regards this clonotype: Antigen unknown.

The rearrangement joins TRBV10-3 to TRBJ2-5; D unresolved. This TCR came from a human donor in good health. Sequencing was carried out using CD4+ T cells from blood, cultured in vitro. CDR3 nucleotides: TGTGCCATCAGAAAATCAATACAAGAGACCCAGTACTTC. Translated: CAIRKSIQETQYF.